A selection of T cell receptor beta chains follows, all from one sample in a study of regulatory T cells in long-lasting Graves disease. TCRdb independently ran MiXCR on the multiplex PCR reads; one entry per CDR3 protein. The data contain some 350,000 distinct CDR3 sequences, about a sixth of them singletons. This same sample was also taken into another study, of T cells in Graves' hyperthyroidism and ophthalmopathy.

The sample here was peripheral blood mononuclear cells (PBMCs), taken at new diagnosis, from a patient treated with antithyroid drugs. These receptors all come from a young woman with Graves disease. CDR3s include the opening cysteine and the closing phenylalanine or tryptophan. A D gene is named only where the DNA matches it firmly. Clone size is given for some rows only: seen once, a few or many times, or a class if the clone is expanded.

j_call,d_call,clone_size,v_call,cdr3_nt,cdr3_aa
TRBJ2-1,TRBD2,many,TRBV2,TGTGCCACAAAGCTAGCGGGGAGTTACAATGAGCAGTTCTTC,CATKLAGSYNEQFF
TRBJ2-3,-,many,TRBV5-6,TGTGCCAGCAGCCGCGGCGTAGGGGGAGCGGCAGATACGCAGTATTTT,CASSRGVGGAADTQYF
TRBJ1-2,-,-,TRBV2,TGTGGCAGCAGTTTGTCCGGGACGGGGGAAAACTATGGCTATACCTTC,CGSSLSGTGENYGYTF
TRBJ2-1,-,-,TRBV28,TGTGCCAGCAGAGCGACCCATGAGCAGTTCTTC,CASRATHEQFF
TRBJ1-1,-,-,TRBV29-1,TGCAGCACCCATCAGGGGAGCGGAGCTTTCTTT,CSTHQGSGAFF
TRBJ1-1,TRBD1,-,TRBV4-2,TGTGCCAGCAGCCTAAGAACAGGGACAGCCTTTGAAGCTTTCTTT,CASSLRTGTAFEAFF
TRBJ1-2,TRBD1,-,TRBV20-1,TGCAGTGCTAGAACAGGGGGCGTCGCCGGCTACACCTTC,CSARTGGVAGYTF
TRBJ2-7,-,many,TRBV29-1,TGCAGCGGCGGAATCGGTGTGGGATCGACCTACGAGCAGTACTTC,CSGGIGVGSTYEQYF
TRBJ2-6,TRBD1,many,TRBV5-1,TGCGCCAGCAGCTGGGGACAGGGCAGCTCTGGGGCCAACGTCCTGACTTTC,CASSWGQGSSGANVLTF
TRBJ2-7,-,many,TRBV20-1,TGCAGTGCTAGAGACAGGGGAGTAACCGACGAGCAGTACTTC,CSARDRGVTDEQYF